These 20 T cell receptor beta chains came from one sample sequenced in a study of cytomegalovirus exposure and HLA in healthy donors. 13 Jbeta primers and 60 Vbeta primers were used for the PCR. The method was immunoSEQ multiplex PCR; TCRdb's version includes in-frame clones alone and lacks a portion of them. The sample lists more than 130,000 clones, around 77% seen once, with approximately 4.9% in the top ten. The sequenced sample was PBMCs. All receptors derive from a woman in her forties or fifties in good health and CMV-seronegative.

This chain joins TRBV5-4 and TRBJ2-5; D is possibly TRBD1 (6 bases). Germline V CDR1 and CDR2: SGHNT, YYREEE (reference sequence). V shed 3 bases and J shed 2 bases, with 14 bases lying between them. The CDR3 spans 15 residues. The CDR3 sequence is CASSSPGEWQETQYF. CDR3 DNA sequence: TGTGCCAGCAGCTCGCCAGGGGAATGGCAAGAGACCCAGTACTTC.

The DNA for the CDR3 is TGTGCCAGCAGTTTTTCCTCCGGGAATGAGCAGTTCTTC. This sequence encodes CASSFSSGNEQFF. The J gene is TRBJ2-1, the V gene TRBV28; D remains unclear. Trimming took off 3 bases at V and 7 bases at J, with 10 bases between the two ends. The germline CDR1 and CDR2 sequences are MDHEN and SYDVKM. The CDR3 is made up of 13 amino acids.

This chain joins TRBV7-8 and TRBJ2-1; unclear D gene. CDR1 is SGHVS, CDR2 FQNEAQ, per germline. V dropped 5 bases and J dropped 8 bases, with 7 bases sitting between them. The CDR3 is made up of 11 amino acids. Here the CDR3 reads CASSPRHEQFF. The CDR3 bases are TGTGCCAGCAGCCCCAGGCATGAGCAGTTCTTC.

This clone was seen a handful of times. V usage is TRBV27 and J usage is TRBJ1-2; D is unresolved. V lost 0 bases to trimming and J lost 0 bases, with 14 bases between them. The CDR3 is made up of 17 amino acids. Germline-derived CDR1 and CDR2 are MNHEY and SMNVEV (reference sequence). CDR3 sequence reads: CASSLSVGPSANYGYTF. The CDR3 region has the DNA TGTGCCAGCAGTTTATCTGTGGGCCCATCAGCTAACTATGGCTACACCTTC.

CDR3 sequence reads: CSVGRQGNYEQYF. CDR3 DNA: TGCAGCGTTGGACGACAGGGGAACTACGAGCAGTACTTC. The chain recombines TRBV29-1 with TRBJ2-7; 8 bases align to TRBD1. From germline, CDR1 is SQVTM and CDR2 ANQGSEA. The trim removed 4 bases at V and 3 bases at J, leaving 5 bases unmatched. This CDR3 region has 13 residues.

The J gene is TRBJ2-7, the V gene TRBV7-8; TRBD2 agrees at 10 bases. V lost 5 bases, J lost 2 bases, and 21 bases stayed unmatched. Germline CDR1 is SGHVS and CDR2 is FQNEAQ. The CDR3 is 20 amino acids. CDR3 sequence reads: CASSRPRTGSGGSPPYEQYF. The CDR3 nucleotides read TGTGCCAGCAGCCGCCCCCGGACAGGTAGCGGGGGGTCTCCCCCCTACGAGCAGTACTTC.

The gene calls are TRBV9 and TRBJ2-7; 7 positions agree with TRBD1. After removal of 4 bases from V and 0 bases from J, the junction contained 7 bases not matched to a gene. CDR3 length: 15 amino acids. CDR1 is SGDLS, CDR2 YYNGEE, per germline. The CDR3 nucleotides are TGTGCCAGCAGCCCCCGGGACAGAGACTCCTACGAGCAGTACTTC. It is translated as CASSPRDRDSYEQYF.

V is TRBV4-3 and J is TRBJ2-7, with 8 bases that match TRBD1. The CDR3 runs 14 residues. V was clipped by 1 base and J by 5 bases; unmatched bases: 4. The germline CDR1 and CDR2 sequences are LGHNA and YSLEER. The CDR3 protein is CASSQGLDRDEQYF. The CDR3 DNA reads as TGCGCCAGCAGCCAAGGACTGGACAGGGACGAGCAGTACTTC.

The gene calls are TRBV29-1 and TRBJ1-2; no clear D. The CDR3 contains 14 residues. The V end lost 7 bases, the J end lost 7 bases, and 22 bases lay between the germline ends. In germline, CDR1 is SQVTM, CDR2 ANQGSEA. Written as DNA, the CDR3 is TGCAGCGCCCTGCCCCAGGCCGCGAGCGGTGGCTACACCTTC. Protein product: CSALPQAASGGYTF.

The rearrangement joins TRBV29-1 to TRBJ2-7; 14 positions agree with TRBD2. With V trimmed by 6 bases and J by 2 bases, 6 bases remained unmatched. CDR1 is SQVTM, CDR2 ANQGSEA, per germline. The CDR3 is 15 amino acids. The DNA for the CDR3 is TGCAGCGTAGGACTAGCGGGGGGCAATACCTACGAGCAGTACTTC. Protein: CSVGLAGGNTYEQYF.

The chain combines TRBV5-4 with TRBJ1-1; a possible D gene is TRBD1 (6 bases). The CDR3 has 15 residues. Trimming took off 0 bases at V and 0 bases at J, with 9 bases between the two ends. The germline CDR1 and CDR2 sequences are SGHNT and YYREEE (reference sequence). The CDR3: CASSLAAGVNTEAFF. The CDR3 bases are TGTGCCAGCAGCTTGGCTGCAGGGGTGAACACTGAAGCTTTCTTT.

This clone was seen more than once but under ten times. J is TRBJ1-5 and V is TRBV5-6; TRBD1 is a possible D gene (6 bases). This CDR3 has 15 amino acids. Germline lookup yields CDR1 SGHDT and CDR2 YYEEEE. Trimming removed 4 bases from V and 4 bases from J, with 15 bases in between. The CDR3 spells CASSPGGGMNQPQHF. The CDR3 coding sequence is TGTGCCAGCAGCCCCGGGGGGGGCATGAATCAGCCCCAGCATTTT.

The chain joins TRBV6-5 to TRBJ2-3, with a tentative D call TRBD2 (7 bases). The CDR3 has 13 residues. Trimming stripped 2 bases from V and 13 bases from J, with 16 bases between. The germline gives CDR1 MNHEY, CDR2 SVGAGI. The DNA for the CDR3 is TGTGCCAGCAGTTACAGGAATCGGGGGGCAAAGTATTTT. The encoded protein is CASSYRNRGAKYF.

Concerning this clone itself: At one end the junction does not follow the germline gene, possibly because of a read error. The chain employs TRBV7-9 and TRBJ1-2; D unclear. The CDR3 has 13 residues. CDR1 is SEHNR, CDR2 FQNEAQ, per germline (reference sequence). CDR3 amino acids: CASGWGDRDGSTF. Written as DNA, the CDR3 is TGTGCCAGCGGGTGGGGTGACCGGGATGGCTCCACCTTC.

CDR3 sequence: CAWTSTGGDTDTQYF. DNA of the CDR3: TGTGCCTGGACCTCCACCGGGGGGGACACAGATACGCAGTATTTT. The chain combines TRBV30 with TRBJ2-3; 8 nucleotides line up with TRBD2. Germline values: CDR1 GTSNPN, CDR2 SVGIG (reference sequence). CDR3 length equals 15 residues. V lost 4 bases and J lost 2; bases outside the gene matches: 8.

The chain recombines TRBV5-6 with TRBJ1-1; D unclear. Trimming removed 0 bases at V and 4 bases at J, with 10 bases between. The CDR3 runs to 14 residues. Germline V lookup: CDR1 SGHDT, CDR2 YYEEEE. The CDR3 loop reads CASSLVKGVTEAFF. The CDR3 nucleotides read TGTGCCAGCAGCTTGGTGAAGGGAGTCACTGAAGCTTTCTTT.

This sequence joins TRBV19 and TRBJ1-2; D might be TRBD1 (6 bases). The CDR3 sequence is 13 residues long. Germline-derived CDR1 and CDR2 are LNHDA and SQIVND (reference sequence). V dropped 7 bases and J dropped 2 bases, with 11 bases sitting between them. The CDR3: CASTLQGNYGYTF. CDR3 nucleotides: TGTGCCAGTACTCTCCAGGGGAACTATGGCTACACCTTC.

This chain connects TRBV6-6 to TRBJ2-7; D is unresolved. Deletions cut 0 bases from V and 4 bases from J, with 7 bases between. The CDR3 is 13 amino acids. Germline-derived CDR1 and CDR2 are MNHNY and SVGAGI (reference sequence). The CDR3 loop reads CASSYSEFYEQYF. CDR3 DNA: TGTGCCAGCAGTTACTCGGAGTTTTACGAGCAGTACTTC.

The gene calls are TRBV9 and TRBJ1-1; 11 bases map to TRBD1. The J segment lost 8 bases and the V segment lost 3 bases, leaving 3 bases of the junction unmatched. This CDR3 is 13 amino acids long. In germline, CDR1 is SGDLS, CDR2 YYNGEE. The CDR3 loop reads CASSGTGGGEAFF. Here the CDR3 DNA reads TGTGCCAGCAGCGGGACAGGGGGCGGAGAAGCTTTCTTT.

This clone was detected many times. V is TRBV6-4 and J is TRBJ1-4; no reliable D call. Germline values: CDR1 MRHNA, CDR2 SNTAGT. The CDR3 has 15 amino acids. Trimming pared 3 bases from V and 2 bases from J, leaving 10 bases between. DNA for the CDR3: TGTGCCAGCAGTGAGTTGGCGGGGACTAATGAAAAACTGTTTTTT. This translates into CASSELAGTNEKLFF.